These 2 T cell receptor beta chains were sequenced from one sample in a study of blood T cell repertoires in COVID-19 (TCRdb year 2020). Libraries were constructed by the immunoSEQ multiplex PCR assay. TCRdb took this table from immuneACCESS and kept in-frame rearrangements with V and J called. Such tables lack part of the clones; where checked against another copy, unresolved V genes explain under half of the gap, and the rest is unexplained. The sample includes 150,000 or so clones, with more than 65% observed a single time. Of the sample, about 5.3% falls within the top ten clones. The sequencing sample was made of PBMCs or T cells enriched from blood (not recorded which). Receptor source: a woman aged 40 to 50 with acute COVID-19.

This clone has a handful of counts. The CDR3: CATSREMGQLNYGYTF. In nucleotides, the CDR3 is TGTGCCACCAGCAGAGAAATGGGACAGCTGAACTATGGCTACACCTTC. The rearrangement links TRBV15 to TRBJ1-2, with 7 bases matching TRBD1. The V and J ends lost 0 bases and 2 bases, in that order; junction bases with no gene match: 6. Germline CDR1 and CDR2: LNHNV and YYDKDF (reference sequence). This CDR3 is 16 amino acids long. Full variable domain (missing parts from reference TRBV15 and TRBJ1-2): DAMVIQNPRYQVTQFGKPVTLSCSQTLNHNVMYWYQQKSSQAPKLLFHYYDKDFNNEADTPDNFQSRRPNTSFCFLDIRSPGLGDTAMYLCATSREMGQLNYGYTFGSGTRLTVV.

V gene TRBV12-3 or TRBV12-4 combines with J gene TRBJ2-7, with D maybe TRBD1 (6 bases). The CDR3 consists of 13 residues. Trimming left V 6 bases short and J 7 bases short, with 16 bases between. CDR3 loop: CASSLTGSGEQYF. The CDR3 DNA reads as TGTGCCAGCAGCCTAACAGGGAGTGGGGAGCAGTACTTC.